This TCR beta chain was documented in a study of OX40 agonist ivuxolimab in advanced cancers. About the research overall: Dose-escalation patients' cancers were hepatocellular carcinoma, melanoma, renal cell or head and neck cancer. Checkpoint inhibitors had been given previously to around 38% of patients.

The assay was immunoSEQ multiplex PCR, and TCRdb's table has in-frame clones only and misses some. The sample carries approximately 69,000 clones, 80% to 90% recorded once. Overall study findings and caveats: Undetermined was the antigen specificity of the expanded peripheral T cells. The study found that CD8+ T cells averaged more expanded clones than CD4+.

With respect to this clone: Its target is unknown.

The sequenced sample was CD4+ or CD8+ T cells sorted from blood, obtained in a trial of the OX40 agonist ivuxolimab. The receptor was derived from an adult with an advanced solid tumor such as melanoma, head and neck, liver or kidney cancer.

CDR3 nucleotides: TGCGCCAGCAGCCCACAGGGTACTGGGTATGGCTACACCTTC. It yields the protein CASSPQGTGYGYTF. The chain uses TRBV4-1 and TRBJ1-2, with D tentatively TRBD1 (6 bases). CDR1 is MGHRA, CDR2 YSYEKL, per germline. This CDR3 is built from 14 residues. V lost 4 bases and J lost 5, with 14 bases in between.